These 27 T cell receptor beta chains originate from one sample sequenced in a study of CXCR3-negative and CXCR3-positive naive CD8 T cells (dated by TCRdb to about 2019). Their target antigens are unknown. Paper-wide results and their limitations: Compared with CXCR3-negative naive cells, CXCR3-positive naive cells had TRB CDR3s with higher hydrophobicity (lower Kidera factor 4), lower energy, and higher strength and volume indices.

Sequencing took place on a NextSeq 550. The Human TCR Profiling Kit (MiLaboratory) was used to prepare UMI-labeled 5' RACE TRB cDNA libraries. The reads, reprocessed by TCRdb, yield one row per CDR3 protein sequence and no DNA. The sample table holds approximately 100,000 distinct CDR3 sequences. The ten biggest clones cover more than 0.3% of the sample. What was sequenced was naive CXCR3+ CD8+ T cells from blood. What this sample's cell subset or site label stands for: CD45RO-CCR7+CD27+CD95- naive CD8+ T cells expressing CXCR3 (TNR3+). All receptors come from a human donor in good health. Some clones in this sample may be carry-over from other donors' samples.

This chain joins TRBV7-9 and TRBJ2-5; TCRdb reports TRBD2, a call that lacks DNA to check it against. The CDR3 has 15 amino acids. Germline CDR1 SEHNR, CDR2 FQNEAQ (reference sequence). Here the CDR3 reads CASSQGTSPGETQYF.

The chain recombines TRBV7-9 with TRBJ2-3; TCRdb returns TRBD1, unconfirmable since there is no DNA. The length of the CDR3 is 17 residues. Germline-derived CDR1 and CDR2 are SEHNR and FQNEAQ (reference sequence). Here the CDR3 reads CASSSVGAPQRTDTQYF.

The chain couples TRBV7-9 to TRBJ1-2; absent DNA, TCRdb's TRBD1 call cannot be checked. Germline V gene sequence: CDR1 SEHNR, CDR2 FQNEAQ (reference sequence). The CDR3 is 13 residues long. The CDR3 region is CASSLGGDYGYTF.

The chain joins TRBV6-2 or TRBV6-3 to TRBJ2-7; TCRdb's D call, TRBD2, is unchecked because there is no DNA. Germline V CDR1 and CDR2: MNHEY, SVGEGT. The CDR3 is 15 residues long. This chain's CDR3 is CASSQGPTGSYEQYF.

This sequence joins TRBV29-1 and TRBJ2-1; without DNA, the TCRdb call of TRBD2 cannot be checked. The V gene's germline CDR1 is SQVTM and CDR2 ANQGSEA. There are 13 residues in the CDR3. CDR3: CSVEMAGLFEQFF.

V is TRBV7-6 and J is TRBJ2-5; the D call from TCRdb, TRBD2, cannot be confirmed without DNA. This CDR3 has 15 amino acids. The germline V gene has CDR1 SGHVS and CDR2 FNYEAQ. The CDR3 region is CASSLEGGSVETQYF.

The chain joins TRBV29-1 to TRBJ1-2. Germline V gene lookup returns CDR1 SQVTM and CDR2 ANQGSEA. The CDR3 spans 13 residues. The CDR3: CSVLALSNYGYTF.

The CDR3 sequence: CAWSATTSGRAEDTQYF. This chain uses TRBV30 with TRBJ2-3; absent DNA, TCRdb's TRBD2 call cannot be checked. The CDR3 has 17 amino acids. Germline CDR1 reads GTSNPN; CDR2 reads SVGIG (reference sequence).

V usage is TRBV4-3 and J usage is TRBJ1-1. The CDR3 has 17 residues. The germline gives CDR1 LGHNA, CDR2 YSLEER. The CDR3 loop is CASSQDPRGSDWTEAFF.

The chain joins TRBV27 to TRBJ2-1. There are 13 residues in the CDR3. Germline assignment: CDR1 MNHEY and CDR2 SMNVEV (reference sequence). CDR3 residues: CASSLRVGNEQFF.

CDR3 sequence: CASSLEAGNEQYF. The chain couples TRBV7-6 to TRBJ2-7; the TRBD2 assignment by TCRdb is unverifiable without DNA. The length of the CDR3 is 13 residues. Germline loops: CDR1 SGHVS, CDR2 FNYEAQ. Supplemented by reference TRBV7-6 and TRBJ2-7, the full variable domain reads GAGVSQSPRYKVTKRGQDVALRCDPISGHVSLYWYRQALGQGPEFLTYFNYEAQQDKSGLPNDRFSAERPEGSISTLTIQRTEQRDSAMYRCASSLEAGNEQYFGPGTRLTVT.

The chain's CDR3 is CSAYTGAGDEQYF. This sequence joins TRBV29-1 and TRBJ2-7; absent DNA, TCRdb's TRBD1 call cannot be checked. CDR1 and CDR2 (germline): SQVTM, ANQGSEA. There are 13 residues in the CDR3.

The chain links TRBV5-6 to TRBJ2-5; no DNA is available, so the TRBD1 call from TCRdb remains unchecked. Germline V gene sequence: CDR1 SGHDT, CDR2 YYEEEE. The CDR3 totals 15 residues. This CDR3 is CASSPGQGSWETQYF.

CDR3: CASSPGTGGTDTQYF. The chain has TRBV12-3 or TRBV12-4 and TRBJ2-3; TCRdb indicates TRBD1, and absent DNA this call remains unverified. CDR3 length equals 15 residues.

V usage is TRBV7-9 and J usage is TRBJ1-1; absent DNA, TCRdb's TRBD1 call cannot be checked. This CDR3 comprises 13 residues. CDR1 and CDR2 from the germline V gene are SEHNR and FQNEAQ (reference sequence). CDR3 region: CASSPPGGPEAFF.

CDR3: CSVQGQNTEAFF. The V and J genes are TRBV29-1 and TRBJ1-1; no DNA is available, so the TRBD1 call from TCRdb remains unchecked. The CDR3 has 12 amino acids. Per the germline V gene, CDR1 is SQVTM and CDR2 is ANQGSEA.

The chain carries TRBV5-1 and TRBJ2-2; the D gene TCRdb calls, TRBD2, cannot be checked with no DNA. The CDR3 spans 18 residues. The germline gives CDR1 SGHRS, CDR2 YFSETQ. This chain's CDR3 is CASSHPGLAGGRTGELFF.

This chain uses TRBV29-1 with TRBJ2-7; TCRdb outputs TRBD2, but without DNA this stays unchecked. CDR1 is SQVTM and CDR2 is ANQGSEA in the germline V gene. The CDR3 sequence is 16 residues long. This chain's CDR3 is CSVEGTSGKRDYEQYF.

Here the CDR3 reads CASSLTSWETQYF. This chain joins TRBV7-3 and TRBJ2-5. CDR1 SGHTA and CDR2 FQGTGA come from the germline V gene. This CDR3 has 13 amino acids.

The chain uses TRBV14 and TRBJ1-2; TCRdb gives TRBD1 as the D gene, but with no DNA this cannot be confirmed. CDR1 SGHDN and CDR2 FVKESK come from the germline V gene. This CDR3 comprises 14 residues. CDR3 in amino acids: CASRESGTDYGYTF.

The V call is TRBV7-2, the J call TRBJ1-2; the D call from TCRdb, TRBD1, cannot be confirmed without DNA. This CDR3 is 14 amino acids long. The V gene's germline CDR1 is SGHTA and CDR2 FQGNSA. The CDR3: CASRPGQGVYGYTF. Full variable domain (rest looked up from reference TRBV7-2 and TRBJ1-2): GAGVSQSPSNKVTEKGKDVELRCDPISGHTALYWYRQSLGQGLEFLIYFQGNSAPDKSGLPSDRFSAERTGGSVSTLTIQRTQQEDSAVYLCASRPGQGVYGYTFGSGTRLTVV.

The chain links TRBV7-9 to TRBJ2-7. This CDR3 region has 12 residues. Per germline, CDR1 SEHNR and CDR2 FQNEAQ (reference sequence). The chain's CDR3 is CASSYLYYEQYF.

The J gene is TRBJ1-2, the V gene TRBV4-2; TCRdb's assignment of TRBD1 cannot be checked, as there is no DNA. CDR1 and CDR2 from the germline V gene are LGHNA and YNFKEQ. The CDR3 has 15 residues. This CDR3 is CASSQDSGTEYGYTF.

This chain uses TRBV7-9 with TRBJ2-3; TCRdb outputs TRBD2, but without DNA this stays unchecked. CDR3 size: 15 residues. Germline CDR1 reads SEHNR; CDR2 reads FQNEAQ (reference sequence). The chain's CDR3 is CAQSPLDGSTDTQYF.

V is TRBV20-1 and J is TRBJ2-1; the TRBD1 assignment by TCRdb is unverifiable without DNA. The length of the CDR3 is 16 residues. CDR1 DFQATT and CDR2 SNEGSKA come from the germline V gene (reference sequence). The CDR3 sequence is CSATLEGGINLNEQFF.

The genes are TRBV29-1 and TRBJ2-7; TCRdb returns TRBD2, unconfirmable since there is no DNA. Per the germline V gene, CDR1 is SQVTM and CDR2 is ANQGSEA. The CDR3 sequence is 14 residues long. The CDR3: CSVIWIAGVLEQYF.

The CDR3 region is CASSQILWGSTDTQYF. The chain uses TRBV14 and TRBJ2-3. In germline, CDR1 is SGHDN, CDR2 FVKESK. The length of the CDR3 is 16 residues.